These 24 T cell receptor beta chains originate from one sample sequenced in a study of cytomegalovirus exposure and HLA in healthy donors. Profiling relied on immunoSEQ multiplex PCR, and the TCRdb table lists in-frame clones only, not all of them. The data contain 55,000 to 75,000 clones, around 95% of them singletons. The sequencing sample was made of PBMCs. The source of these receptors is a woman between 18 and 29 years old in good health and CMV-seropositive.

CDR3 sequence (DNA): TGTGCCAGCAGTTTACACGGACAGGGTACGGGCTATGAGCAGTTCTTC. Protein: CASSLHGQGTGYEQFF. The rearrangement uses TRBV28 and TRBJ2-1; 8 bases align to TRBD1. Per germline, CDR1 MDHEN and CDR2 SYDVKM. The V segment lost 2 bases and the J segment 8 bases; nucleotides outside the gene matches: 11. The CDR3 has 16 residues.

The V gene is TRBV18, the J gene TRBJ2-5; TRBD2 is a possible D gene (6 bases). Deletions cut 3 bases from V and 3 bases from J, with 8 bases between. From germline, CDR1 is KGHSH and CDR2 LQKENI. The CDR3 totals 13 residues. This CDR3 is CASSPSGEETQYF. DNA for the CDR3: TGTGCCAGCTCACCCTCGGGGGAAGAGACCCAGTACTTC.

The chain carries TRBV19 and TRBJ1-5; 7 bases are shared with TRBD1. Per the germline V gene, CDR1 is LNHDA and CDR2 is SQIVND (reference sequence). Unmatched junction bases numbered 3, after V lost 3 bases and J lost 4 bases. The CDR3 runs to 14 residues. For the CDR3, the DNA is TGTGCCAGTAGTATCAACAGGGGTAATCAGCCCCAGCATTTT. Residues: CASSINRGNQPQHF.

The V gene is TRBV19, the J gene TRBJ1-2; TRBD1 matches 7 bases. Germline V gene data show CDR1 as LNHDA and CDR2 as SQIVND (reference sequence). V was pared by 6 bases and J by 6 bases, with 7 bases of the junction left unmatched. CDR3 length: 13 residues. CDR3 loop: CASRPTGSDGYTF. In DNA form, the CDR3 reads TGTGCCAGTAGGCCGACAGGGTCGGATGGCTACACCTTC.

The V call is TRBV28, the J call TRBJ2-4; D perhaps matches TRBD1 (7 bases). Germline V gives CDR1 MDHEN, CDR2 SYDVKM. This CDR3 is 17 amino acids long. With 5 bases removed from V and 1 base from J, the gap between germline ends came to 18 bases. The CDR3 nucleotides read TGTGCCAGCAGTACCTCTCGGGGGACAGATGCCAAAAACATTCAGTACTTC. Translating it yields CASSTSRGTDAKNIQYF.

This chain uses TRBV7-9 with TRBJ2-7; D possibly corresponds to TRBD2 (6 bases). Trimming took 2 bases from V and 6 from J, leaving 14 bases between them. Germline-derived CDR1 and CDR2 are SEHNR and FQNEAQ (reference sequence). The CDR3 contains 14 residues. CDR3 nucleotide sequence: TGTGCCAGCAGCTTATCTTCGGGAGAGTCCGAGCAGTACTTC. Protein: CASSLSSGESEQYF.

The J gene is TRBJ2-7, the V gene TRBV6-4, with 11 bases that match TRBD2. This CDR3 is 14 amino acids long. V dropped 5 bases and J dropped 9; count of bases not matched to a gene: 9. CDR1 is MRHNA and CDR2 is SNTAGT in the germline V gene. CDR3 DNA: TGTGCCAGCAGTTTACTAGCGGGAGATGGGGGGCAGTACTTC. Translating it yields CASSLLAGDGGQYF.

The gene calls are TRBV4-1 and TRBJ2-1; D is uncertain. The CDR3 runs to 13 residues. Germline loops: CDR1 MGHRA, CDR2 YSYEKL. V was clipped by 1 base and J by 4 bases, with 5 bases between them. CDR3: CASSQAVYNEQFF. CDR3 coding DNA: TGCGCCAGCAGCCAAGCTGTTTACAATGAGCAGTTCTTC.

This chain connects TRBV7-9 to TRBJ1-1; 7 nucleotides line up with TRBD1. The CDR3 is 14 residues long. V trimming: 4 bases; J trimming: 1 base; junction bases outside the gene matches: 3. Germline V gene sequence: CDR1 SEHNR, CDR2 FQNEAQ (reference sequence). In DNA form, the CDR3 reads TGTGCCAGCAGCTCGGACAGGCGGAACACTGAAGCTTTCTTT. Protein sequence: CASSSDRRNTEAFF.

The V and J genes are TRBV13 and TRBJ1-1; no clear D gene. Trimming took 2 bases from V and 3 from J, leaving 13 bases between them. In germline, CDR1 is PRHDT, CDR2 FYEKMQ (reference sequence). The CDR3 runs to 15 residues. The CDR3 nucleotides are TGTGCCAGCAGCTTAATCGACACCTTGGACACTGAAGCTTTCTTT. Translating it yields CASSLIDTLDTEAFF. Full variable domain (remainder filled in from reference TRBV13 and TRBJ1-1): AAGVIQSPRHLIKEKRETATLKCYPIPRHDTVYWYQQGPGQDPQFLISFYEKMQSDKGSIPDRFSAQQFSDYHSELNMSSLELGDSALYFCASSLIDTLDTEAFFGQGTRLTVV.

This rearrangement joins TRBV25-1 to TRBJ2-7, with a weak D call TRBD1 (6 bases). Germline loops: CDR1 MGHDK, CDR2 SYGVNS. The CDR3 sequence is 13 residues long. Trimming removed 8 bases from V and 0 bases from J, with 11 bases in between. In nucleotides, the CDR3 is TGTGCCAGCCACGACAGGTTCTCCTACGAGCAGTACTTC. This sequence encodes CASHDRFSYEQYF.

The chain is built from TRBV9 and TRBJ1-2; 7 nucleotides match TRBD1. The germline V gene encodes CDR1 SGDLS and CDR2 YYNGEE. J was trimmed by 9 bases and V by 1 base; bases with no gene match: 9. The CDR3 spans 14 residues. This CDR3 reads CASSVLTGLVSYTF. In nucleotides, the CDR3 is TGTGCCAGCAGCGTATTGACAGGGCTAGTTAGCTACACCTTC.

V gene TRBV7-9 combines with J gene TRBJ1-5, with D possibly matching TRBD1 (5 bases). With 5 bases removed from V and 4 bases from J, the gap between germline ends came to 15 bases. Germline assignment: CDR1 SEHNR and CDR2 FQNEAQ (reference sequence). This CDR3 comprises 15 residues. The CDR3 protein is CASSQDLTENQPQHF. In DNA form, the CDR3 reads TGTGCCAGCAGCCAGGACCTGACAGAGAATCAGCCCCAGCATTTT.

Details on this clone: The junction does not match germline at one end; this may be a read error. The chain recombines TRBV6-1 with TRBJ2-7; 9 nucleotides agree with TRBD1. Germline CDR1 MNHNS, CDR2 SASEGT. This CDR3 contains 8 residues. The chain's CDR3 is CASDRGNF. CDR3 in DNA: TGTGCCAGCGACAGGGGGAACTTC.

The V call is TRBV7-8, the J call TRBJ1-3; unclear D gene. The CDR3 extends over 15 amino acids. The V end was cut by 5 bases, the J end by 0 bases, with 11 bases between. Germline V CDR1 and CDR2: SGHVS, FQNEAQ. In DNA, the CDR3 is TGTGCCAGCAGCCTCCAAACGAGCTCTGGAAACACCATATATTTT. Translation: CASSLQTSSGNTIYF.

V usage is TRBV4-1 and J usage is TRBJ1-5; 7 positions agree with TRBD1. V shed 2 bases, J shed 4 bases, and the junction held 5 bases outside the gene matches. This CDR3 region has 15 residues. CDR1 MGHRA and CDR2 YSYEKL come from the germline V gene. CDR3 DNA sequence: TGCGCCAGCAGCCAACGGACAGGTTGGAATCAGCCCCAGCATTTT. This sequence encodes CASSQRTGWNQPQHF.

V and J are TRBV5-4 and TRBJ1-2; possible D gene TRBD1, 5 bases. The CDR3 has 14 amino acids. V dropped 4 bases and J dropped 0 bases, with 10 bases sitting between them. Germline CDR1 reads SGHNT; CDR2 reads YYREEE (reference sequence). CDR3 amino acids: CASSPGGPNYGYTF. The CDR3 DNA reads TGTGCCAGCAGCCCGGGGGGACCTAACTATGGCTACACCTTC.

The chain recombines TRBV5-6 with TRBJ2-7; TRBD1 agrees at 7 bases. The J segment lost 1 base and the V segment lost 1 base, leaving 5 bases of the junction unmatched. CDR1 and CDR2 from the germline V gene are SGHDT and YYEEEE. CDR3 size: 15 residues. Here the CDR3 DNA reads TGTGCCAGCAGCTTGATCGGACAGGCTTCCTACGAGCAGTACTTC. Translating it yields CASSLIGQASYEQYF.

The chain has TRBV7-9 and TRBJ1-3; no clear D. V was clipped by 2 bases and J by 2 bases, with 13 bases between them. Germline values: CDR1 SEHNR, CDR2 FQNEAQ (reference sequence). This CDR3 comprises 16 residues. CDR3 DNA: TGTGCCAGCAGCTTAATGGCCGGGGAAACTGGAAACACCATATATTTT. Its translation is CASSLMAGETGNTIYF. The whole variable domain, filled in from reference TRBV7-9 and TRBJ1-3, reads DTGVSQNPRHKITKRGQNVTFRCDPISEHNRLYWYRQTLGQGPEFLTYFQNEAQLEKSRLLSDRFSAERPKGSFSTLEIQRTEQGDSAMYLCASSLMAGETGNTIYFGEGSWLTVV.

This clone is a singleton in its sample. This chain joins TRBV19 and TRBJ1-5, with 8 bases that match TRBD1. Per germline, CDR1 LNHDA and CDR2 SQIVND (reference sequence). V lost 6 bases, J lost 3 bases, and 13 bases stayed unmatched. This CDR3 has 17 residues. The DNA for the CDR3 is TGTGCCAGTAGGGAAGGGAGGACAGGGAATAACAATCAGCCCCAGCATTTT. Its translation is CASREGRTGNNNQPQHF.

CDR3 protein: CASSPNLTGYPYEQYF. The CDR3 DNA reads TGTGCCAGCAGCCCTAACCTGACAGGGTACCCCTACGAGCAGTACTTC. This chain uses TRBV28 with TRBJ2-7; 7 bases map to TRBD1. This CDR3 contains 16 residues. The germline gives CDR1 MDHEN, CDR2 SYDVKM. V trimming: 6 bases; J trimming: 2 bases; junction bases outside the gene matches: 13.

The CDR3 nucleotides are TGTGCCAGCAGCACTTCACTGAACACTGAAGCTTTCTTT. It encodes CASSTSLNTEAFF. The chain carries TRBV11-2 and TRBJ1-1; no clear D. The germline V and J ends were trimmed by 5 bases and 0 bases, with 7 bases remaining between them. The CDR3 is made up of 13 amino acids. Germline V gene sequence: CDR1 SGHAT, CDR2 FQNNGV.

V and J are TRBV6-5 and TRBJ2-1; 8 bases agree with TRBD2. V lost 0 bases and J lost 7; bases outside the gene matches: 5. The CDR3 is made up of 15 amino acids. Germline assignment: CDR1 MNHEY and CDR2 SVGAGI. The CDR3 DNA reads as TGTGCCAGCAGTTACTCGGGACTAGGGAGTAATGAGCAGTTCTTC. Protein: CASSYSGLGSNEQFF.

The V gene is TRBV5-1, the J gene TRBJ1-3; D may be TRBD1 (5 bases). Per germline, CDR1 SGHRS and CDR2 YFSETQ. The CDR3 length is 14 residues. The V and J ends lost 0 bases and 1 base respectively, with 5 bases between them. The CDR3 here is CASSLEGSGNTIYF. CDR3 coding DNA: TGCGCCAGCAGCTTGGAGGGGTCTGGAAACACCATATATTTT.